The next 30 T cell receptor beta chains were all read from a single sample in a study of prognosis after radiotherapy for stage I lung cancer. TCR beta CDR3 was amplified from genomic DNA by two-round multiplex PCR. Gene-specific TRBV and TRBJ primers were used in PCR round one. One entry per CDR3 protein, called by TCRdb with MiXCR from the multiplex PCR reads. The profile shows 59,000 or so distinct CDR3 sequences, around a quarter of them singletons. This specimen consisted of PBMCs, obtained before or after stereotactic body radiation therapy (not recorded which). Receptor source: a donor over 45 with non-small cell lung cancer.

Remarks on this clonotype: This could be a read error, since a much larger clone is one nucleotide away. DNA of the CDR3: TGTGCCAGCACCCCAACGGTGGGCGAGCAGTACTTC. Translation gives CASTPTVGEQYF. V is TRBV16 and J is TRBJ2-7, with D unclear. Germline V gene lookup returns CDR1 KGHSY and CDR2 FQNENV. Deletions cut 7 bases from V and 6 bases from J, with 13 bases between. This CDR3 is 12 amino acids long.

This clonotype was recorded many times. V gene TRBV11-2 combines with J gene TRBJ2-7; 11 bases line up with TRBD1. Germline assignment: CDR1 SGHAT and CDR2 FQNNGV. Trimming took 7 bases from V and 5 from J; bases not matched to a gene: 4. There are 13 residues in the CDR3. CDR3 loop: CASKGQGADEQYF. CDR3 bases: TGTGCCAGCAAAGGACAGGGGGCTGACGAGCAGTACTTC.

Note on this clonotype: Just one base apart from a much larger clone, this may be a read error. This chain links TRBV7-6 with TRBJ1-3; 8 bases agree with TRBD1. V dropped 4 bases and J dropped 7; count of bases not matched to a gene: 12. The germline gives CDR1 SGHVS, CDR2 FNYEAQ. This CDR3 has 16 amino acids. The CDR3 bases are TGTGCCAGCAGCTCCCTTCCCTGGGACAGGTCGAACACCATATATTTT. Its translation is CASSSLPWDRSNTIYF.

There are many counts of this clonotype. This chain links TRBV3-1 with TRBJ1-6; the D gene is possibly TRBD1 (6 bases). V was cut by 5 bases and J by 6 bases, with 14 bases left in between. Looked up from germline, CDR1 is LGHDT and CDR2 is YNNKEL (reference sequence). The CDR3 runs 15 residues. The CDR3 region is CASSSRDKPNSPLHF. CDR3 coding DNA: TGTGCCAGCAGCTCCCGGGACAAGCCTAATTCACCCCTCCACTTT.

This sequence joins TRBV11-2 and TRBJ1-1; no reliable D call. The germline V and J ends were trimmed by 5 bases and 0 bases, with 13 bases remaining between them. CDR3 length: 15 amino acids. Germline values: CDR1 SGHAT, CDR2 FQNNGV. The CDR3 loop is CASSPIGILNTEAFF. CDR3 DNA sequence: TGTGCCAGCAGCCCCATTGGGATTTTGAACACTGAAGCTTTCTTT.

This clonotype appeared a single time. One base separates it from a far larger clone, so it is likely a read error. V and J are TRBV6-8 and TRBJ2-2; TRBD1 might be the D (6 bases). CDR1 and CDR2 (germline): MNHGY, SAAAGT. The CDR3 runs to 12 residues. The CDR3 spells CTSNQGTGELFF. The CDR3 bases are TGTACCAGCAACCAGGGGACCGGGGAGCTGTTTTTT.

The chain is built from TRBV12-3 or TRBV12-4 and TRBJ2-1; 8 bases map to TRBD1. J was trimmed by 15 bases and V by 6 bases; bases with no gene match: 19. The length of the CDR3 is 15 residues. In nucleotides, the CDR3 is TGTGCCAGCAGCGCCGGGACAGGATCTTACAATGAGAGGTTCTTC. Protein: CASSAGTGSYNERFF.

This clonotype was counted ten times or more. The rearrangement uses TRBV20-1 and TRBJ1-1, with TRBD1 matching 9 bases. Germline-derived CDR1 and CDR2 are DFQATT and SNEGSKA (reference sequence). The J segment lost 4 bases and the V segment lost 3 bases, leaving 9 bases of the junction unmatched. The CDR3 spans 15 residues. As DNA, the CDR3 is TGCAGTGCTAGGGCTCTACAGGGGGCGGCCACTGAAGCTTTCTTT. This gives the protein CSARALQGAATEAFF.

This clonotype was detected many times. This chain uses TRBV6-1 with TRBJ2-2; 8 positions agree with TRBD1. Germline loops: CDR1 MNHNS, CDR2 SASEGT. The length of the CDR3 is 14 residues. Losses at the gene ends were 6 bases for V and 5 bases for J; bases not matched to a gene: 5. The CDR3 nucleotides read TGTGCCAGCAGAGGGACAGGAGGGACCGGGGAGCTGTTTTTT. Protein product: CASRGTGGTGELFF.

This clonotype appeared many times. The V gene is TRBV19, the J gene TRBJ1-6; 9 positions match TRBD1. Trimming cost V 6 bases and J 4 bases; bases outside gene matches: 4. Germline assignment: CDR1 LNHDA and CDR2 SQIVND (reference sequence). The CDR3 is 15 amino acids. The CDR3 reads CASRTGGTYNSPLHF. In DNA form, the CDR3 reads TGTGCCAGTAGGACAGGGGGGACTTATAATTCACCCCTCCACTTT. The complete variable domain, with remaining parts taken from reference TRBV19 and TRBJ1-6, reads DGGITQSPKYLFRKEGQNVTLSCEQNLNHDAMYWYRQDPGQGLRLIYYSQIVNDFQKGDIAEGYSVSREKKESFPLTVTSAQKNPTAFYLCASRTGGTYNSPLHFGNGTRLTVT.

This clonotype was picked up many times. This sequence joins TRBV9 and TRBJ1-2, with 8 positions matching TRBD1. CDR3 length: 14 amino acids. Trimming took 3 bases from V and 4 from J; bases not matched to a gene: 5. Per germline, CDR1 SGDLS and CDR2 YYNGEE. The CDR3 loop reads CASSALDRAYGYTF. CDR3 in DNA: TGTGCCAGCAGCGCACTGGACAGGGCCTATGGCTACACCTTC.

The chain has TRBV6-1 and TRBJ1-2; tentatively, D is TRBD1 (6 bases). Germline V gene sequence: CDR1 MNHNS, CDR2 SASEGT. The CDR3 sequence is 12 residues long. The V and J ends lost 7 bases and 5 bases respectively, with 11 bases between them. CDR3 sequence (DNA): TGTGCCAGCATTACAGGGCGATATGGCTACACCTTC. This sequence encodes CASITGRYGYTF.

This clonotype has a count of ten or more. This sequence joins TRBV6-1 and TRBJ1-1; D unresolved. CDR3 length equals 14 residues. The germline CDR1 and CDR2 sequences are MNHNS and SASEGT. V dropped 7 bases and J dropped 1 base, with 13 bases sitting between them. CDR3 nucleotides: TGTGCCAGCAAACTTGGAGTAGCGAACACTGAAGCTTTCTTT. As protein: CASKLGVANTEAFF.

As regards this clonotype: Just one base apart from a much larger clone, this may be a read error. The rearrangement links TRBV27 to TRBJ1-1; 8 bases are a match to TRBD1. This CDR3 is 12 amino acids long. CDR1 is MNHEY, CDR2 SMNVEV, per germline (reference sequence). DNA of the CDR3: TGTGCCGTTGGACAGGGAGAAACTGAAGCTCTCTTT. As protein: CAVGQGETEALF.

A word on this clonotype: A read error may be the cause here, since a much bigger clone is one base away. The CDR3 loop reads CSAQVGTNYGYAF. In DNA form, the CDR3 reads TGCAGTGCCCAGGTGGGGACTAACTATGGCTACGCCTTC. This chain connects TRBV20-1 to TRBJ1-2; tentative D call: TRBD1 (5 bases). This CDR3 spans 13 amino acids. The germline V gene encodes CDR1 DFQATT and CDR2 SNEGSKA (reference sequence).

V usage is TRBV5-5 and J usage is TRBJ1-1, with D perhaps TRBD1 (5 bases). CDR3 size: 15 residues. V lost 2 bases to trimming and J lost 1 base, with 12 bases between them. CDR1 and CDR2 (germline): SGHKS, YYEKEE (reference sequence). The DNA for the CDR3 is TGTGCCAGCAGCTTCTGGGGGGGTGAGAACACTGAAGCTTTCTTT. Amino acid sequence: CASSFWGGENTEAFF.

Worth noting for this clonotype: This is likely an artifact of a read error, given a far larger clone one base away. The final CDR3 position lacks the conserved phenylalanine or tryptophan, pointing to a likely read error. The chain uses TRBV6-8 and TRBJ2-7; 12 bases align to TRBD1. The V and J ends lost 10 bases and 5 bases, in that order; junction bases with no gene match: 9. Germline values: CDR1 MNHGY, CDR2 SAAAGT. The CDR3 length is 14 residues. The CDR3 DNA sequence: TGTGCCATCAGGGCGGGACAGGGGGCCAACGAGCAGTACTTA. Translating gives CAIRAGQGANEQYL.

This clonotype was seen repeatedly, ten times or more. CDR3: CASSLGTSGYEQYF. For the CDR3, the DNA is TGTGCCAGCAGTCTCGGGACTAGCGGATACGAGCAGTACTTC. The rearrangement joins TRBV2 to TRBJ2-7; 11 bases are shared with TRBD2. The germline V gene has CDR1 SNHLY and CDR2 FYNNEI. The CDR3 is 14 residues long. V lost 5 bases and J lost 4; bases outside the gene matches: 4.

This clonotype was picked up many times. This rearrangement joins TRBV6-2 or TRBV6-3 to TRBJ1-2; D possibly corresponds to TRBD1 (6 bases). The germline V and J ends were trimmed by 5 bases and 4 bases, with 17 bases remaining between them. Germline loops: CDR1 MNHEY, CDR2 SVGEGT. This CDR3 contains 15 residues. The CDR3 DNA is TGTGCCAGCAGTGAAGGGGGGAGACAGGTCTATGGCTACACCTTC. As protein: CASSEGGRQVYGYTF.

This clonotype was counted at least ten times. The CDR3 DNA sequence: TGCGCCAGCAGCCTGTCCCCGGGACAGGGCCTCTATGGCTACACCTTC. This encodes CASSLSPGQGLYGYTF. The chain couples TRBV5-1 to TRBJ1-2, with 9 bases that match TRBD1. The V gene's germline CDR1 is SGHRS and CDR2 YFSETQ. CDR3 length: 16 amino acids. The junction had 11 bases not matched to a gene; V was cut back by 4 bases and J by 4 bases.

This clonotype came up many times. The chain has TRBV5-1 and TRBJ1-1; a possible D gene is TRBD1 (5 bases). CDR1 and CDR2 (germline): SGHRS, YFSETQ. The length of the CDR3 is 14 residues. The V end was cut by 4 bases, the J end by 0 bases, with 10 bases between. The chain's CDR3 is CASSGADMNTEAFF. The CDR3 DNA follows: TGCGCCAGCAGCGGGGCAGACATGAACACTGAAGCTTTCTTT.

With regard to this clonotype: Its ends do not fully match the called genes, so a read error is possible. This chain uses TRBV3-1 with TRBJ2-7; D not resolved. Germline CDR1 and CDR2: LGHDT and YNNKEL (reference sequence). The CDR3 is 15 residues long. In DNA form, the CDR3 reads TGTGCTAGCAGCCAAGGGCGTCGGGCTACCTACGAGCAGTACTTC. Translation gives CASSQGRRATYEQYF.

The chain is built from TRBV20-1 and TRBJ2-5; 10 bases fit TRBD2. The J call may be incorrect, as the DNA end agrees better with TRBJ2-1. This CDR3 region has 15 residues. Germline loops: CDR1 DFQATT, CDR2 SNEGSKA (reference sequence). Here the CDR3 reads CSAGTSGVTQETQFF. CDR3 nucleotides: TGCAGTGCTGGCACTAGCGGGGTGACCCAAGAGACCCAGTTCTTC.

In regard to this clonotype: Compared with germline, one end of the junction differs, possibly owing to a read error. The CDR3 nucleotides read TGTGCCAGCAGTGAAGGGACCCTCTGTGCTGGGGCCAACGTCCTGACCTTC. This translates into CASSEGTLCAGANVLTF. This chain uses TRBV6-1 with TRBJ2-6; D possibly corresponds to TRBD1 (5 bases). This CDR3 has 17 amino acids. Per germline, CDR1 MNHNS and CDR2 SASEGT.

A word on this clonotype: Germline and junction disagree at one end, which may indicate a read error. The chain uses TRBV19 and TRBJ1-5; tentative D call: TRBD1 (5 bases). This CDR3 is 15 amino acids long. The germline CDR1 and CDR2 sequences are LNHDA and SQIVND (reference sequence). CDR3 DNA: TGTGCCAGTCAGGGAGGAGTTTCTGGCAATCAGCGCCAGCATTTC. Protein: CASQGGVSGNQRQHF.

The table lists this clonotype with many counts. The CDR3 nucleotides are TGTGCCAGCAATCCTTTCTACACCGGGGAGCTGTTTTTT. Translated: CASNPFYTGELFF. J is TRBJ2-2 and V is TRBV6-1; D gene ambiguous. The CDR3 has 13 amino acids. Trimming took off 7 bases at V and 3 bases at J, with 9 bases between the two ends. The germline V gene encodes CDR1 MNHNS and CDR2 SASEGT.

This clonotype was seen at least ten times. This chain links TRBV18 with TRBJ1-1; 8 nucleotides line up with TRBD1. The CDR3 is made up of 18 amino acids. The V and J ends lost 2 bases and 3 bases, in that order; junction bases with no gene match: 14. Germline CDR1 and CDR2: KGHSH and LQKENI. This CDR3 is CASSPRLLTGETHTEAFF. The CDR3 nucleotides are TGTGCCAGCTCACCAAGGCTGCTGACAGGGGAAACGCACACTGAAGCTTTCTTT.

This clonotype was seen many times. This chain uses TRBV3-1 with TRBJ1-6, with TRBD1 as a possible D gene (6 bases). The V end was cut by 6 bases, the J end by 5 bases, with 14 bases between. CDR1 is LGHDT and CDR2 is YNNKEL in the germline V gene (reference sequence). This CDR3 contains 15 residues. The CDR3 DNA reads TGTGCCAGCAGTTTCGGGACACTAGATAATTCACCCCTCCACTTT. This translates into CASSFGTLDNSPLHF.

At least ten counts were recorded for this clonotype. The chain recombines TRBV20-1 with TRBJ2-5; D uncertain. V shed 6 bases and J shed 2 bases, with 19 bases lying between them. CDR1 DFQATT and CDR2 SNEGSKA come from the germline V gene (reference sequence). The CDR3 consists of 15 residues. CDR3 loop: CSAVIARGTQETQYF. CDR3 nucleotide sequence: TGCAGTGCGGTAATCGCCAGAGGCACTCAAGAGACCCAGTACTTC.

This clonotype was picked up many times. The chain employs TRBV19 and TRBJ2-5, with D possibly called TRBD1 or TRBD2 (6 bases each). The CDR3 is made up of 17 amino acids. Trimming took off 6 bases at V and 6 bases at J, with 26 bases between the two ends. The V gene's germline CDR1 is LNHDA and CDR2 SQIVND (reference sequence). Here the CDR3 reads CASSANFQLGGWKTQYF. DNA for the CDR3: TGTGCCAGTAGCGCTAACTTTCAATTGGGGGGCTGGAAGACCCAGTACTTC.